Below are 12 T cell receptor beta chains sequenced from a single sample in a study of cytomegalovirus exposure and HLA in healthy donors. PCR primers comprised 60 Vbeta and 13 Jbeta primers. Assay: immunoSEQ multiplex PCR; the TCRdb copy retains only in-frame clones and omits some. The sample holds 80,000 to 100,000 clones, around 67% seen once. What was sequenced was PBMCs. These receptors all come from a middle-aged man in good health and CMV-seronegative.

The V gene is TRBV5-4, the J gene TRBJ2-6, with D perhaps TRBD2 (5 bases). Trimming took off 0 bases at V and 0 bases at J, with 13 bases between the two ends. The germline V gene encodes CDR1 SGHNT and CDR2 YYREEE (reference sequence). There are 18 residues in the CDR3. The DNA for the CDR3 is TGTGCCAGCAGCTTGGTCGGGATTGAGGACTCTGGGGCCAACGTCCTGACTTTC. It encodes CASSLVGIEDSGANVLTF.

The chain has TRBV12-5 and TRBJ2-1; 10 positions match TRBD2. There are 20 residues in the CDR3. In germline, CDR1 is LGHNT, CDR2 FRNRAP. The V and J ends lost 0 bases and 6 bases, in that order; junction bases with no gene match: 17. The CDR3 DNA follows: TGTGCTAGTGGTTTGGTACTCGGGCCACTAGCGGGACCTGATCTCAATGAGCAGTTCTTC. Protein product: CASGLVLGPLAGPDLNEQFF. Drawing the rest from reference TRBV12-5 and TRBJ2-1, the complete variable domain is DARVTQTPRHKVTEMGQEVTMRCQPILGHNTVFWYRQTMMQGLELLAYFRNRAPLDDSGMPKDRFSAEMPDATLATLKIQPSEPRDSAVYFCASGLVLGPLAGPDLNEQFFGPGTRLTVL.

The CDR3 sequence: CASSPGQGGLAGGPSAKNIQYF. The DNA for the CDR3 is TGTGCCAGCAGCCCGGGACAGGGAGGACTAGCGGGAGGGCCCTCAGCCAAAAACATTCAGTACTTC. V is TRBV2 and J is TRBJ2-4; 15 bases align to TRBD2. In germline, CDR1 is SNHLY, CDR2 FYNNEI. Unmatched junction bases numbered 18, after V lost 6 bases and J lost 0 bases. The CDR3 spans 22 residues.

The V and J genes are TRBV29-1 and TRBJ2-3; D call uncertain. Germline CDR1 reads SQVTM; CDR2 reads ANQGSEA. This CDR3 has 14 amino acids. V lost 3 bases, J lost 4 bases, and 14 bases lay in between. The CDR3 spells CSVDSVAGADTQYF. CDR3 nucleotides: TGCAGCGTTGATTCGGTGGCCGGAGCAGATACGCAGTATTTT.

This rearrangement joins TRBV18 to TRBJ1-4, with 9 bases aligning to TRBD1. J was trimmed by 2 bases and V by 3 bases; bases with no gene match: 4. Germline CDR1 KGHSH, CDR2 LQKENI. The CDR3 sequence is 16 residues long. The CDR3 loop reads CASSPSQGATNEKLFF. The CDR3 DNA reads TGTGCCAGCTCACCTTCACAGGGGGCTACTAATGAAAAACTGTTTTTT.

The DNA for the CDR3 is TGTGCCAGCAGCTTAGGTGGGGAGGAAGGCTACACCTTC. Residues: CASSLGGEEGYTF. The chain couples TRBV7-9 to TRBJ1-2, with no clear D. The CDR3 contains 13 residues. V was pared by 1 base and J by 8 bases, with 11 bases between. Germline CDR1 is SEHNR and CDR2 is FQNEAQ (reference sequence).

The rearrangement joins TRBV18 to TRBJ2-2; no clear D. This CDR3 spans 16 amino acids. Germline assignment: CDR1 KGHSH and CDR2 LQKENI. Trimming cost V 2 bases and J 3 bases, with 13 bases left between them. The CDR3 DNA reads as TGTGCCAGCTCACCATATAAAACTTCCTACACCGGGGAGCTGTTTTTT. Protein product: CASSPYKTSYTGELFF.

The DNA for the CDR3 is TGTGCCAGCAGTCCGAGGGGGGGGCGAGGAAAACTGTTTTTT. This codes for CASSPRGGRGKLFF. The chain has TRBV14 and TRBJ1-4; maybe TRBD1 (6 bases). Deletions cut 6 bases from V and 10 bases from J, with 18 bases between. This CDR3 is 14 amino acids long. The germline CDR1 and CDR2 sequences are SGHDN and FVKESK.

The chain combines TRBV6-5 with TRBJ2-2; TRBD1 agrees at 12 bases. The J segment lost 9 bases and the V segment lost 6 bases, leaving 2 bases of the junction unmatched. The CDR3 is 13 residues long. CDR1 is MNHEY and CDR2 is SVGAGI in the germline V gene. The CDR3 loop reads CASSRDRGRELFF. CDR3 in DNA: TGTGCCAGCAGCCGGGACAGGGGGCGGGAGCTGTTTTTT.

The rearrangement links TRBV20-1 to TRBJ1-1, with D maybe TRBD1 (5 bases). Germline V gene lookup returns CDR1 DFQATT and CDR2 SNEGSKA (reference sequence). The CDR3 is 11 amino acids. The CDR3 nucleotides read TGCACCATTGGGGCTTACACTGAAGCTTTCTTT. This codes for CTIGAYTEAFF.

The V call is TRBV6-1, the J call TRBJ1-3; 9 bases map to TRBD1. Per the germline V gene, CDR1 is MNHNS and CDR2 is SASEGT. This CDR3 has 15 amino acids. With 5 bases clipped from V and 3 bases from J, the junction kept 5 bases outside the gene matches. CDR3 DNA sequence: TGTGCCAGCAGTTCCCGACAGGGGGGTGGAAACACCATATATTTT. Amino acid sequence: CASSSRQGGGNTIYF.

The chain joins TRBV18 to TRBJ2-1, with 11 bases identical to TRBD2. The CDR3 has 15 amino acids. Germline CDR1 KGHSH, CDR2 LQKENI. Unmatched junction bases numbered 2, after V lost 3 bases and J lost 4 bases. The CDR3 here is CASSPGTSGYNEQFF. The CDR3 DNA is TGTGCCAGCTCACCCGGGACTAGCGGTTACAATGAGCAGTTCTTC.